Below are 9 T cell receptor beta chains sequenced from a single sample in a study of T cells after yellow fever vaccination. MiXCR was run by TCRdb on the 5' RACE reads, yielding one entry per CDR3 protein. This table holds hundreds of thousands of distinct CDR3 sequences, approximately 9% found once. The sequencing used PBMCs, collected on the day of the first yellow fever vaccination. These receptors originate from a man between 18 and 35 years old who received the YFV17D yellow fever vaccine.

As to this clonotype: A much larger clone lies one base from this, so it may be a read error. This chain connects TRBV7-9 to TRBJ2-7, with 7 bases fitting TRBD1. CDR3 length equals 13 residues. Germline V gene sequence: CDR1 SEHNR, CDR2 FQNEAQ (reference sequence). V lost 2 bases and J lost 6; bases outside the gene matches: 4. The CDR3 loop is CASSLSGGSEQYF. The CDR3 coding sequence is TGTGCCAGCAGCTTATCAGGGGGTAGCGAGCAGTACTTC.

This clonotype was seen a few times. The V call is TRBV20-1, the J call TRBJ1-1; D may be TRBD1 (5 bases). V was trimmed by 2 bases and J by 0 bases, leaving 22 bases between them. The germline CDR1 and CDR2 sequences are DFQATT and SNEGSKA (reference sequence). CDR3 length: 18 amino acids. CDR3 nucleotide sequence: TGCAGTGCTAGAATTACACCGAGCGGGGGTCCCCTGAACACTGAAGCTTTCTTT. Protein product: CSARITPSGGPLNTEAFF.

The chain carries TRBV6-1 and TRBJ1-1; no clear D. V lost 2 bases and J lost 3, with 7 bases in between. Germline CDR1 is MNHNS and CDR2 is SASEGT. The CDR3 is made up of 13 amino acids. CDR3 residues: CASSETDYTEAFF. The CDR3 region has the DNA TGTGCCAGCAGTGAAACAGATTACACTGAAGCTTTCTTT.

This clonotype was counted a few times. V usage is TRBV10-3 and J usage is TRBJ1-2; weak D call: TRBD1 (6 bases). The CDR3 has 14 amino acids. Trimming took 10 bases from V and 5 from J, leaving 20 bases between them. The germline V gene encodes CDR1 ENHRY and CDR2 SYGVKD. CDR3 in amino acids: CATFGYRARYGYTF. CDR3 nucleotides: TGTGCCACGTTCGGATACAGGGCTCGATATGGCTACACCTTC.

This clonotype turned up a few times. The chain couples TRBV5-4 to TRBJ2-5; weak D call: TRBD1 (6 bases). Trimming took off 0 bases at V and 5 bases at J, with 11 bases between the two ends. The CDR3 has 14 amino acids. In germline, CDR1 is SGHNT, CDR2 YYREEE (reference sequence). This chain's CDR3 is CASSLDQGHETQYF. CDR3 nucleotide sequence: TGTGCCAGCAGCTTGGATCAGGGGCACGAGACCCAGTACTTC. The full variable domain, rest sourced from reference TRBV5-4 and TRBJ2-5, is ETGVTQSPTHLIKTRGQQVTLRCSSQSGHNTVSWYQQALGQGPQFIFQYYREEENGRGNFPPRFSGLQFPNYSSELNVNALELDDSALYLCASSLDQGHETQYFGPGTRLLVL.

This clonotype was picked up a small number of times. This rearrangement joins TRBV5-1 to TRBJ1-1; TRBD1 might be the D (6 bases). CDR3 length: 15 amino acids. Looked up from germline, CDR1 is SGHRS and CDR2 is YFSETQ. With 5 bases removed from V and 1 base from J, the gap between germline ends came to 15 bases. The CDR3 coding sequence is TGCGCCAGCAGTTATGGGGGGCGTGGGAACACTGAAGCTTTCTTT. It specifies CASSYGGRGNTEAFF. The whole variable domain, remainder taken from reference TRBV5-1 and TRBJ1-1, is KAGVTQTPRYLIKTRGQQVTLSCSPISGHRSVSWYQQTPGQGLQFLFEYFSETQRNKGNFPGRFSGRQFSNSRSEMNVSTLELGDSALYLCASSYGGRGNTEAFFGQGTRLTVV.

This clonotype was counted at least ten times. The gene calls are TRBV5-1 and TRBJ1-4, with D uncertain. Trimming removed 1 base at V and 0 bases at J, with 4 bases between. Germline V CDR1 and CDR2: SGHRS, YFSETQ. This CDR3 is built from 14 residues. The CDR3 reads CASSLTTTNEKLFF. The DNA for the CDR3 is TGCGCCAGCAGCTTGACAACAACTAATGAAAAACTGTTTTTT.

The chain carries TRBV7-3 and TRBJ2-2, with 9 bases that match TRBD1. CDR1 is SGHTA and CDR2 is FQGTGA in the germline V gene. The ends lost 4 bases at V and 0 bases at J; junction bases unmatched: 3. CDR3 length: 16 residues. CDR3 amino acids: CASSSWTGANTGELFF. The CDR3 DNA reads as TGTGCCAGCAGCTCCTGGACAGGGGCGAACACCGGGGAGCTGTTTTTT.

This clonotype was found many times. This rearrangement joins TRBV4-1 to TRBJ2-1; no clear D gene. Germline V gene sequence: CDR1 MGHRA, CDR2 YSYEKL. The CDR3 consists of 13 residues. Trimming took off 0 bases at V and 4 bases at J, with 4 bases between the two ends. CDR3 nucleotide sequence: TGCGCCAGCAGCCAAGAGAGATACAATGAGCAGTTCTTC. Translated, it gives CASSQERYNEQFF.